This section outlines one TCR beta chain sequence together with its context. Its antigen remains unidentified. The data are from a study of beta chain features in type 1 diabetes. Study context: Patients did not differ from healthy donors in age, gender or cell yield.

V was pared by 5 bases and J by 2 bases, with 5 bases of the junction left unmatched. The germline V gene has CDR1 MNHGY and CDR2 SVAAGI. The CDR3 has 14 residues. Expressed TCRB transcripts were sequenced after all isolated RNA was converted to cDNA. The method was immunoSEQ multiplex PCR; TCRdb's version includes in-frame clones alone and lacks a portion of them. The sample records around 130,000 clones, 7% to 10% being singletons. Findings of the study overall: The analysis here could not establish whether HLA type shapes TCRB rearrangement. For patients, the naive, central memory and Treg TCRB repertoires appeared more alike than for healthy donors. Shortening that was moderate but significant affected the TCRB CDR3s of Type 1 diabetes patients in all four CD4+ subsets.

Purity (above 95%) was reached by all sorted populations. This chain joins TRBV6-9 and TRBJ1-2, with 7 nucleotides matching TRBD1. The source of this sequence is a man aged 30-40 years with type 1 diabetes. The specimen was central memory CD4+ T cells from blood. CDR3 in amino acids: CASSQETGNYGYTF. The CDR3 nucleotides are TGTGCCAGCAGTCAAGAGACAGGGAACTATGGCTACACCTTC.